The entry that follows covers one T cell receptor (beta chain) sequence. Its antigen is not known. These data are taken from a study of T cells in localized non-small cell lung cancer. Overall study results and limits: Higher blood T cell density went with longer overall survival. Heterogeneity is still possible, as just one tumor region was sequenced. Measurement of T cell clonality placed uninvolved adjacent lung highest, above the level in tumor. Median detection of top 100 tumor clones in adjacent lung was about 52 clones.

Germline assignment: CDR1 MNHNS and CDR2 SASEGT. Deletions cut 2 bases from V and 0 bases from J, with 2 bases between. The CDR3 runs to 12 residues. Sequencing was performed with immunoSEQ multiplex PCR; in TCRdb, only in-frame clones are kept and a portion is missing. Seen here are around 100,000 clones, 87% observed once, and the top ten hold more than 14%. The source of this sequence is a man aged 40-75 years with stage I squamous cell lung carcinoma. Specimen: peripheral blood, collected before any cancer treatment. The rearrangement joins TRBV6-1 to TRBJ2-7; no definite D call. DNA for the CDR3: TGTGCCAGCAGTGAAACCTCCTACGAGCAGTACTTC. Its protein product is CASSETSYEQYF.